The 10 T cell receptor beta chains below were found in one sample sequenced in a study of neurological immune-mediated disorders. Each CDR3 protein gets one entry after TCRdb re-called the 5' RACE reads with MiXCR. This table holds approximately 74,000 distinct CDR3 sequences, around 9.9% found once. The sequenced material came from PBMCs. Source of these receptors: a man aged 50 to 59 in good health.

This clonotype turned up a few times. The chain combines TRBV10-3 with TRBJ2-1; 8 bases match TRBD1. This CDR3 contains 14 residues. CDR1 ENHRY and CDR2 SYGVKD come from the germline V gene. V gave up 5 bases and J gave up 6 bases; unmatched junction bases: 6. The CDR3 region is CAISLDRASNEQFF. Here the CDR3 DNA reads TGTGCCATCAGTTTGGACAGGGCCTCCAATGAGCAGTTCTTC.

About this clonotype itself: An end of the junction differs from the germline gene, which may be a read error. The genes are TRBV20-1 and TRBJ2-1; 10 bases are shared with TRBD1. Germline CDR1 reads DFQATT; CDR2 reads SNEGSKA (reference sequence). This CDR3 region has 15 residues. The CDR3 loop is CSAREPGQGTYEQFF. Here the CDR3 DNA reads TGTAGTGCTAGAGAACCGGGACAGGGGACCTACGAGCAGTTCTTC.

This clonotype was counted at least ten times. The V and J genes are TRBV12-3 or TRBV12-4 and TRBJ2-7; D is ambiguous. The CDR3 has 15 residues. With 0 bases removed from V and 1 base from J, the gap between germline ends came to 10 bases. CDR3 DNA sequence: TGTGCCAGCAGTTTAGCAGATGGACCTTCCTACGAGCAGTACTTC. Translation: CASSLADGPSYEQYF.

The chain recombines TRBV5-1 with TRBJ1-5; no firm D call. Deletions cut 0 bases from V and 6 bases from J, with 13 bases between. CDR1 SGHRS and CDR2 YFSETQ come from the germline V gene. The CDR3 length is 15 residues. For the CDR3, the DNA is TGCGCCAGCAGCTTGGAGGCTGGGGATCGTCAGCCCCAGCATTTT. Translation: CASSLEAGDRQPQHF.

This clonotype was counted ten times or more. The V gene is TRBV3-1, the J gene TRBJ2-1, with TRBD2 identical over 7 bases. CDR1 is LGHDT and CDR2 is YNNKEL in the germline V gene (reference sequence). Trimming took 6 bases from V and 2 from J; bases not matched to a gene: 10. The CDR3 runs to 16 residues. The CDR3 loop reads CASSRNSGAAYNEQFF. In DNA, the CDR3 is TGTGCCAGCAGTCGCAACAGCGGGGCAGCCTACAATGAGCAGTTCTTC.

This clonotype was observed at least ten times. The chain recombines TRBV4-3 with TRBJ1-5; D is unresolved. Germline values: CDR1 LGHNA, CDR2 YSLEER. The CDR3 has 15 residues. V lost 0 bases, J lost 3 bases, and 9 bases lay in between. The CDR3 reads CASSQERRDNQPQHF. The CDR3 region has the DNA TGCGCCAGCAGCCAAGAGAGAAGGGACAATCAGCCCCAGCATTTT.

This clonotype was picked up many times. A much more abundant neighbour one base away suggests this may be a read error. The chain carries TRBV5-5 and TRBJ2-3; D is unclear. The CDR3 runs to 15 residues. V was trimmed by 3 bases and J by 0 bases, leaving 11 bases between them. Germline V lookup: CDR1 SGHKS, CDR2 YYEKEE (reference sequence). The CDR3 region is CASSSARPSTDTQYF. For the CDR3, the DNA is TGTGCCAGCAGCTCCGCCAGGCCGAGCACAGATACGCAGTATTTT.

This clonotype has ten or more counts. This chain connects TRBV7-2 to TRBJ2-2; D is unresolved. This CDR3 comprises 13 residues. The germline V gene encodes CDR1 SGHTA and CDR2 FQGNSA. V lost 3 bases to trimming and J lost 3 bases, with 5 bases between them. CDR3 DNA sequence: TGTGCCAGCAGCTTGGGCCACACCGGGGAGCTGTTTTTT. It translates to CASSLGHTGELFF.

This clonotype was seen ten or more times. The rearrangement links TRBV28 to TRBJ2-7; TRBD2 matches at 7 bases. Germline V CDR1 and CDR2: MDHEN, SYDVKM. The CDR3 length is 15 residues. V shed 6 bases, J shed 7 bases, and the junction held 15 bases outside the gene matches. CDR3 sequence (DNA): TGTGCCAGCAGCCCTTTAGCGGGCTCGAACTGGGAGCAGTACTTC. Protein product: CASSPLAGSNWEQYF.

Many counts were recorded for this clonotype. CDR3 loop: CASSFPGQGAEQYF. In DNA, the CDR3 is TGTGCCAGCAGTTTTCCGGGACAGGGTGCCGAGCAGTACTTC. This chain links TRBV12-3 or TRBV12-4 with TRBJ2-7, with 9 positions matching TRBD1. CDR3 length: 14 amino acids. V shed 3 bases and J 6 bases; nucleotides not matched to a gene: 6.